This entry lists 21 T cell receptor beta chains sequenced from one sample in a study of read filtering for tumor transcriptome and immune sequencing. From approximately 430 ng of RNA, a library with molecular barcoded alpha/delta and beta/gamma adaptors was made. TCRdb itself ran the reads through MiXCR, one entry per CDR3 protein. The sample records some 130,000 distinct CDR3 sequences, around 14% being singletons. Material: a population of CD138-negative cells sorted from bone marrow. The receptor set was obtained from a donor at least 40 years old with multiple myeloma.

This clonotype has a count of ten or more. This rearrangement joins TRBV20-1 to TRBJ2-2; D is unclear. CDR1 and CDR2 from the germline V gene are DFQATT and SNEGSKA (reference sequence). The CDR3 has 14 residues. Trimming left V 0 bases short and J 4 bases short, with 9 bases between. CDR3 coding DNA: TGCAGTGCTAGAGAGGGAAAGATCACCGGGGAGCTGTTTTTT. Translating it yields CSAREGKITGELFF.

This clonotype appeared many times. The V and J genes are TRBV29-1 and TRBJ2-3, with TRBD1 identical over 7 bases. This CDR3 is 14 amino acids long. V lost 5 bases to trimming and J lost 6 bases; unmatched junction nucleotides: 11. Germline CDR1 reads SQVTM; CDR2 reads ANQGSEA. The CDR3 nucleotides read TGCAGCGTTCTAGGGGGCAAGGGCGCGGATACGCAGTATTTT. The encoded protein is CSVLGGKGADTQYF.

Points on this clonotype: A read error may be the cause here, since a much bigger clone is one base away. This chain joins TRBV6-5 and TRBJ1-1, with a tentative D call TRBD1 (5 bases). Trimming cost V 0 bases and J 0 bases, with 8 bases left between them. CDR1 MNHEY and CDR2 SVGAGI come from the germline V gene. This CDR3 comprises 15 residues. DNA of the CDR3: TGTGCCAGCAGTTACTCGGGGCGGCTGAACACTGAAGCTTTCTTT. Residues: CASSYSGRLNTEAFF.

This clonotype was observed a few times. The gene calls are TRBV10-3 and TRBJ1-5, with D tentatively TRBD1 (5 bases). The CDR3 extends over 13 amino acids. The ends were cut back, 6 bases at V and 1 base at J, with 7 bases in the middle. Germline assignment: CDR1 ENHRY and CDR2 SYGVKD. The CDR3 DNA reads as TGTGCCATCAGCCAGGGCAGCAATCAGCCCCAGCATTTT. It is translated as CAISQGSNQPQHF.

This clonotype was seen repeatedly, ten times or more. The rearrangement links TRBV14 to TRBJ1-5; D gene uncertain. Germline lookup yields CDR1 SGHDN and CDR2 FVKESK. The CDR3 spans 13 residues. The V end was cut by 0 bases, the J end by 6 bases, with 6 bases between. Here the CDR3 reads CASSQEMGQPQHF. The CDR3 DNA follows: TGTGCCAGCAGCCAAGAGATGGGTCAGCCCCAGCATTTT.

This clonotype was seen ten or more times. V gene TRBV29-1 combines with J gene TRBJ2-2; TRBD2 matches 7 bases. The germline CDR1 and CDR2 sequences are SQVTM and ANQGSEA. Trimming took 2 bases from V and 2 from J; bases not matched to a gene: 2. The CDR3 has 14 amino acids. The CDR3 sequence is CSVETSANTGELFF. The CDR3 DNA reads as TGCAGCGTTGAAACTAGCGCCAACACCGGGGAGCTGTTTTTT.

This clonotype was seen many times. This chain uses TRBV5-1 with TRBJ1-5; TRBD1 might be the D (5 bases). The CDR3 has 13 residues. V was trimmed by 4 bases and J by 7 bases, leaving 12 bases between them. From germline, CDR1 is SGHRS and CDR2 YFSETQ. The chain's CDR3 is CASSPGGGQPQHF. CDR3 bases: TGCGCCAGCAGCCCCGGCGGGGGGCAGCCCCAGCATTTT.

This clonotype has more than one count but fewer than ten. This chain uses TRBV29-1 with TRBJ2-3; D remains unclear. Between the trimmed V and J ends, which lost 4 bases and 6 bases, there was a span of 11 bases. In germline, CDR1 is SQVTM, CDR2 ANQGSEA. The CDR3 spans 12 residues. The CDR3 DNA reads TGCAGCGTTGTAGCTAGGTGGGATACGCAGTATTTT. It codes for CSVVARWDTQYF.

Only a few counts were recorded for this clonotype. This chain links TRBV6-5 with TRBJ2-1, with 14 nucleotides matching TRBD2. Losses at the gene ends were 7 bases for V and 6 bases for J; bases not matched to a gene: 17. Per germline, CDR1 MNHEY and CDR2 SVGAGI. The length of the CDR3 is 19 residues. CDR3 nucleotides: TGTGCCAGCAACCCACTGACTAGCGGGAGGGCCTTCTTGAGCAATGAGCAGTTCTTC. Its translation: CASNPLTSGRAFLSNEQFF.

This clonotype was recorded many times. The gene calls are TRBV27 and TRBJ2-7, with D possibly TRBD1 on 6 matching bases. Germline V gives CDR1 MNHEY, CDR2 SMNVEV (reference sequence). V dropped 7 bases and J dropped 1 base, with 20 bases sitting between them. CDR3 size: 16 residues. CDR3 in DNA: TGTGCCAGCACCACCTTCACAGGGCGGGTGTCCTACGAGCAGTACTTC. It codes for CASTTFTGRVSYEQYF.

In its sample, this clonotype was seen many times. The V gene is TRBV29-1, the J gene TRBJ2-2, with D possibly being TRBD2 (5 bases). The germline V and J ends were trimmed by 4 bases and 4 bases, with 13 bases remaining between them. The germline V gene encodes CDR1 SQVTM and CDR2 ANQGSEA. The length of the CDR3 is 14 residues. The CDR3 sequence is CSVGQDLSTGELFF. The DNA of the CDR3 is TGCAGCGTTGGGCAGGACTTGTCCACCGGGGAGCTGTTTTTT.

This clonotype occurred many times. The rearrangement uses TRBV24-1 and TRBJ2-2; no definite D call. The V gene lost 11 bases and the J gene lost 1 base, with 4 bases spanning the gap. This CDR3 contains 11 residues. Germline V CDR1 and CDR2: KGHDR, SFDVKD. The CDR3 is CAIQNTGELFF. CDR3 DNA sequence: TGTGCCATACAGAACACCGGGGAGCTGTTTTTT.

This clonotype has a handful of counts. CDR3 nucleotide sequence: TGTGCCAGCAGCTTAAACAGCCCCGCTGAAGCTTTCTTT. This translates into CASSLNSPAEAFF. The rearrangement uses TRBV11-2 and TRBJ1-1; D is uncertain. V lost 2 bases, J lost 6 bases, and 10 bases lay in between. This CDR3 comprises 13 residues. Per germline, CDR1 SGHAT and CDR2 FQNNGV.

A note on this clonotype: One base away lies a much larger clone, so this may be a sequencing read error. This rearrangement joins TRBV12-3 or TRBV12-4 to TRBJ2-1; 7 positions match TRBD2. After removal of 3 bases from V and 0 bases from J, the junction contained 8 bases not matched to a gene. The CDR3 spans 17 residues. CDR3 bases: TGTGCCAGCAGTTTTACTGAGGGAGGGCCCTCCTACAATGAGCAGTTCTTC. Translated, it gives CASSFTEGGPSYNEQFF.

This clonotype was counted many times. V and J are TRBV6-2 or TRBV6-3 and TRBJ2-7; D unresolved. V gave up 7 bases and J gave up 6 bases, with 16 bases separating them. The CDR3 is 13 amino acids. Germline V gene lookup returns CDR1 MNHEY and CDR2 SVGEGT. The CDR3: CASTKNANREQYF. CDR3 nucleotide sequence: TGTGCCAGCACTAAAAATGCTAATCGCGAGCAGTACTTC.

At least ten counts were recorded for this clonotype. The J gene is TRBJ2-2, the V gene TRBV7-8, with D perhaps TRBD2 (6 bases). The CDR3 spans 15 residues. V shed 4 bases and J shed 5 bases, with 14 bases lying between them. CDR1 is SGHVS and CDR2 is FQNEAQ in the germline V gene. Here the CDR3 DNA reads TGTGCCAGCAGCTCGAGCGGGTTTGGAACCGGGGAGCTGTTTTTT. Its translation: CASSSSGFGTGELFF.

This clonotype turned up a few times. This clone may be a read error of a much larger clone one base away. The gene calls are TRBV27 and TRBJ2-1; 9 nucleotides align to TRBD1. The trim removed 3 bases at V and 7 bases at J, leaving 10 bases unmatched. CDR3 length: 16 amino acids. Looked up from germline, CDR1 is MNHEY and CDR2 is SMNVEV (reference sequence). The CDR3 DNA reads as TGTGCCAGCAGTTTGGAGGGACAGGGAAGCGGGAATGAGCAGTTCTTC. This sequence encodes CASSLEGQGSGNEQFF.

This clonotype was seen at least ten times. CDR3 sequence: CSVPTNYGYTF. The DNA for the CDR3 is TGCAGCGTTCCGACTAACTATGGCTACACCTTC. V gene TRBV29-1 combines with J gene TRBJ1-2; D not resolved. Germline values: CDR1 SQVTM, CDR2 ANQGSEA. This CDR3 has 11 residues. V lost 5 bases and J 0 bases, leaving 4 bases between the germline ends.

Points on this clonotype: This may be a read error, as it is one base from a much larger clone. The chain carries TRBV20-1 and TRBJ1-5; possible D gene TRBD1, 6 bases. Germline V gives CDR1 DFQATT, CDR2 SNEGSKA (reference sequence). Trimming shortened V by 3 bases and J by 3 bases, and 12 bases separated the two germline ends. The CDR3 runs to 14 residues. CDR3 in amino acids: CSARTGAVNQPQHF. The CDR3 DNA reads as TGCAGTGCTAGGACGGGGGCGGTCAATCAGCCCCAGCATTTT.

This clonotype was observed many times. This sequence joins TRBV6-6 and TRBJ2-7; a weak D match, TRBD1 (6 bases). This CDR3 is 16 amino acids long. The V and J ends lost 0 bases and 4 bases respectively, with 16 bases between them. Germline CDR1 MNHNY, CDR2 SVGAGI (reference sequence). This CDR3 is CASSYSKVQGWYEQYF. Written as DNA, the CDR3 is TGTGCCAGCAGTTACTCGAAGGTACAGGGATGGTACGAGCAGTACTTC.

This clonotype appeared a single time. Relative to the germline gene, one junction end is altered; a read error may explain this. This chain connects TRBV18 to TRBJ2-7; either TRBD1 or TRBD2 may supply D (5 bases each). The CDR3 is 14 amino acids. Germline CDR1 is KGHSH and CDR2 is LQKENI. CDR3 region: CASSPQGTEDKQYF. In nucleotides, the CDR3 is TGTGCCAGCTCACCACAGGGTACGGAGGACAAGCAGTATTTC.